A single T cell receptor beta chain is shown here with its context. This specimen belongs to a study of blood T cells in healthy people across ages. A second PCR of roughly 6 to 12 cycles used a sample-barcoded 5' primer and a J-beta primer mix. Via MiXCR, TCRdb re-called the 5' RACE reads, giving one row per CDR3 protein. This table holds hundreds of thousands of distinct CDR3 sequences, under 70% found once. The sequencing sample was made of blood. The TCR comes from a man aged 55 to 70 in good health.

The CDR3 DNA is TGTGCCAGCGGACGTGGACCGGGCCAGGCACGGGCTAATGGCTACACCTTC. Protein: CASGRGPGQARANGYTF. The genes are TRBV6-2 or TRBV6-3 and TRBJ1-2, with no clear D. Germline values: CDR1 MNHEY, CDR2 SVGEGT. V lost 8 bases, J lost 6 bases, and 28 bases lay in between. The CDR3 spans 17 residues.